This TCR beta chain was retrieved from a study of blood T cells in healthy people across ages. Study-level findings and limits: It was not possible, with unsorted PBMCs, to conclusively compare naive and antigen-experienced cells. Those diversity estimates obtained from one million T cells were thought to be underestimates. Per million T cells, TCR beta diversity dropped about linearly as age rose.

The CDR3 runs to 13 residues. V lost 2 bases and J lost 11, with 15 bases in between. CDR1 is MNHEY and CDR2 is SMNVEV in the germline V gene (reference sequence). This clonotype was observed a few times. Its antigen remains unidentified. Alongside a J-beta primer mix, a sample-barcoded 5' primer served in a second PCR lasting roughly 6 to 12 cycles. All samples yielded 3 million or more CDR3-containing paired-end reads. MiXCR was run by TCRdb on the 5' RACE reads, yielding one entry per CDR3 protein. The data contain about 1.1 million distinct CDR3 sequences, approximately 38% of them singletons. The chain couples TRBV27 to TRBJ2-5; no reliable D call. This receptor was taken from a man aged 18 to 30 in good health. Source material: blood. The CDR3 DNA reads TGTGCCAGCAGTTTAGGGTTCCACAATGAGCAGTACTTC. Translated, it gives CASSLGFHNEQYF.